Detailed here is one TCR beta chain. Its target is unknown. Heparinised blood was drawn once per donor, averaging roughly 0.11 L. CD4+ cells of the naive, central memory, regulatory and stem cell-like memory types were sorted via CD45RO/CCR7/CD25/CD127/CD95/CD27. This sample was taken from a study of beta chain features in type 1 diabetes. Study information: There was similarity between patients and healthy donors in age, gender and cell yields. Study observations and caveats: Within each of all four CD4+ subsets, Type 1 diabetes patients had TCRB CDR3s that were moderately but significantly shorter.

The CDR3 is 12 amino acids. Germline CDR1 reads LNHNV; CDR2 reads YYDKDF (reference sequence). V was trimmed by 2 bases and J by 14 bases, leaving 10 bases between them. Expressed TCRB transcripts were sequenced, since all the RNA that had been isolated was reverse transcribed. Sequenced by immunoSEQ multiplex PCR; TCRdb stores in-frame clones only, minus some. This repertoire shows around 350,000 clones, around 13% found once; its top ten account for under 0.02%. The receptor's source is a man aged 18-30 years in good health. The genes are TRBV15 and TRBJ1-6; D is possibly TRBD1 (5 bases). Sequencing was carried out using naive CD4+ T cells from blood. This chain's CDR3 is CATSRSYRTLHF. As DNA, the CDR3 is TGTGCCACCAGCAGATCCTACAGGACCCTCCACTTT.